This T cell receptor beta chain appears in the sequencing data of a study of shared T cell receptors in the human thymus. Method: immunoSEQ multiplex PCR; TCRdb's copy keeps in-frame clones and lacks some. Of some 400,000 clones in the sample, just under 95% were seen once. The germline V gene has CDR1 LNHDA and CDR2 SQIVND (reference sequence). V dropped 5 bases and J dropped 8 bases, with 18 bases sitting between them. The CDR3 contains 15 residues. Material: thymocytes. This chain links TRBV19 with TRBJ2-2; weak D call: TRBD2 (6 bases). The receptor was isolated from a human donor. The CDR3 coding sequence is TGTGCCAGTAGTTGGGCGGGAAGGATCTGGGGGGAGCTGTTTTTT. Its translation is CASSWAGRIWGELFF.